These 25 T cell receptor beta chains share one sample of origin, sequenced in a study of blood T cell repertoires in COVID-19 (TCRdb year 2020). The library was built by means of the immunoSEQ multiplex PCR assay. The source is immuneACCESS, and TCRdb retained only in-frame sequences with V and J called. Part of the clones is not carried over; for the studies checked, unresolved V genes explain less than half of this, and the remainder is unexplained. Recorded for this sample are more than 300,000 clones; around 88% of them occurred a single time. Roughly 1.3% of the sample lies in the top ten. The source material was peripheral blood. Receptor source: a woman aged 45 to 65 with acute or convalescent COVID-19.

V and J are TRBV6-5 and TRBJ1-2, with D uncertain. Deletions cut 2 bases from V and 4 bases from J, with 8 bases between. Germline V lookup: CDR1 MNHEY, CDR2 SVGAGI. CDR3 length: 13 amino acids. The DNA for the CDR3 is TGTGCCAGCAGTTACGGCGGACTCTATGGCTACACCTTC. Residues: CASSYGGLYGYTF.

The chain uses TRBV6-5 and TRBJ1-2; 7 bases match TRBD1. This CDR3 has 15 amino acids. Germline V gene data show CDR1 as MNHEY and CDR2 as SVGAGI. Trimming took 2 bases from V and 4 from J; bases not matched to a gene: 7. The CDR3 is CASSYQGGAGYGYTF. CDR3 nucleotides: TGTGCCAGCAGTTACCAGGGGGGCGCGGGCTATGGCTACACCTTC.

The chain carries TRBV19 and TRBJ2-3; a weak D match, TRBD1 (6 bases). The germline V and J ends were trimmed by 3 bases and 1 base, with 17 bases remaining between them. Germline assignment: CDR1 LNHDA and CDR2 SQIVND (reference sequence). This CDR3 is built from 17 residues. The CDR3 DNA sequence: TGTGCCAGTAGTATTGGCCGGCGGGCAGGGGGCACAGATACGCAGTATTTT. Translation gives CASSIGRRAGGTDTQYF.

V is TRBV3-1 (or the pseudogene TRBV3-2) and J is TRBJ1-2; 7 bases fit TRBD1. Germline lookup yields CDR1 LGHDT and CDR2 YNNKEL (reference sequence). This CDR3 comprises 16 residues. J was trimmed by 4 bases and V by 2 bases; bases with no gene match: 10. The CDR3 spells CASSQQGQRLLYGYTF. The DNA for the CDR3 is TGTGCCAGCAGCCAACAGGGACAGCGACTTCTCTATGGCTACACCTTC.

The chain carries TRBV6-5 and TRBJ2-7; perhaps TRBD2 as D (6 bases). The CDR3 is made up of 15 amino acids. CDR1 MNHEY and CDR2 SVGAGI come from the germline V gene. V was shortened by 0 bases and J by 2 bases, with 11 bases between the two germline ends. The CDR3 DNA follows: TGTGCCAGCAGTTACTCGATGGAGGGTGCCTACGAGCAGTACGTC. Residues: CASSYSMEGAYEQYV.

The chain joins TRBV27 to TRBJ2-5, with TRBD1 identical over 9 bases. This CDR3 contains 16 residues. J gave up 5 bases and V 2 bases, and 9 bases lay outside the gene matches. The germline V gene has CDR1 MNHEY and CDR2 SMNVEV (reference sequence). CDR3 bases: TGTGCCAGCAGTTTAGGGCGGGACAGGGACTGGGAGACCCAGTACTTC. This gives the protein CASSLGRDRDWETQYF.

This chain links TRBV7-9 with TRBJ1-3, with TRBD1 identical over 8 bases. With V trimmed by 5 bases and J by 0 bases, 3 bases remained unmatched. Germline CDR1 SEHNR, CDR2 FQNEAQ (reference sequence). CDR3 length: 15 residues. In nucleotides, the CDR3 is TGTGCCAGCAGCAAGGGACAGGACTCTGGAAACACCATATATTTT. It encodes CASSKGQDSGNTIYF.

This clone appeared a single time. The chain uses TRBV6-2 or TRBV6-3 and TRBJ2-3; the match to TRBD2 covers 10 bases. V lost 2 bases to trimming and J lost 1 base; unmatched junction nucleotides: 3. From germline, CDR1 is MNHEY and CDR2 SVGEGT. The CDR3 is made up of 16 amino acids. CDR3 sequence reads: CASSYEGTSGTDTQYF. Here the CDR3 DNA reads TGTGCCAGCAGTTACGAAGGGACTAGCGGCACAGATACGCAGTATTTT.

CDR3 sequence: CASSFQRGTTDTQYF. DNA for the CDR3: TGTGCCAGCAGCTTCCAACGGGGGACTACAGATACGCAGTATTTT. The chain links TRBV7-2 to TRBJ2-3; a weak D match, TRBD2 (6 bases). Trimming pared 3 bases from V and 3 bases from J, leaving 13 bases between. CDR1 SGHTA and CDR2 FQGNSA come from the germline V gene. The CDR3 spans 15 residues.

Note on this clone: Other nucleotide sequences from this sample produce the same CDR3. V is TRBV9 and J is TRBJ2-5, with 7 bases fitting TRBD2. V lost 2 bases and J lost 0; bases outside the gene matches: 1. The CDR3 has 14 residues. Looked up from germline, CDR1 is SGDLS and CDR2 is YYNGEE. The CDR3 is CASSVGTNQETQYF. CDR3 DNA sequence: TGTGCCAGCAGCGTCGGGACTAACCAAGAGACCCAGTACTTC.

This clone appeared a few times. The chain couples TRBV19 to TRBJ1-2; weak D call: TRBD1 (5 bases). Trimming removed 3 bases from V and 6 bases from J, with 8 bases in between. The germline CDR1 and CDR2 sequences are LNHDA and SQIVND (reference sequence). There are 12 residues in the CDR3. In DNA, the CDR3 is TGTGCCAGTAGTATCCGACAGCATGGCTACACCTTC. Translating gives CASSIRQHGYTF.

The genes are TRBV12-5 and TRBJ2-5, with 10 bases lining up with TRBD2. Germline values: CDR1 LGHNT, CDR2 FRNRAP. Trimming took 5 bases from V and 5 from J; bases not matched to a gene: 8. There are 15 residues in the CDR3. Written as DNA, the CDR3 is TGTGCTAGTGGTGCTCTAGCGGGAGAGCGGGAGACCCAGTACTTC. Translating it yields CASGALAGERETQYF.

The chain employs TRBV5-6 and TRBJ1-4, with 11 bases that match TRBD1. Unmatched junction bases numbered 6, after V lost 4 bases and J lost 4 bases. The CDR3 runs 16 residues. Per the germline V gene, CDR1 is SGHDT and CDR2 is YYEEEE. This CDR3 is CASSPGTGGFNEKLFF. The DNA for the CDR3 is TGTGCCAGCAGCCCCGGGACAGGGGGATTTAATGAAAAACTGTTTTTT.

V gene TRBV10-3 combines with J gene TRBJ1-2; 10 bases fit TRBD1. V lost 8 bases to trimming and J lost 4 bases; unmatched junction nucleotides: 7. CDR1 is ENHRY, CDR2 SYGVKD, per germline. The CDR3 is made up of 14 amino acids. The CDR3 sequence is CAIGDRGSSYGYTF. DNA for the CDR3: TGTGCCATCGGGGACAGGGGATCCTCCTATGGCTACACCTTC.

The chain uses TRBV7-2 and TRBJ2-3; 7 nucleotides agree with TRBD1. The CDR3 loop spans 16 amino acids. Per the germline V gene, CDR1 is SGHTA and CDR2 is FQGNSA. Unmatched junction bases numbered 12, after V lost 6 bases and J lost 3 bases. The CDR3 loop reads CASRSNPTGVTDTQYF. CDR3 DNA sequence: TGTGCCAGCAGATCCAACCCTACAGGGGTAACAGATACGCAGTATTTT.

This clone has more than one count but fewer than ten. The CDR3 sequence: CASSLTTGNTGELFF. For the CDR3, the DNA is TGTGCCAGCAGCTTAACGACAGGGAACACCGGGGAGCTGTTTTTT. The gene calls are TRBV7-3 and TRBJ2-2; weak D call: TRBD1 (6 bases). Per the germline V gene, CDR1 is SGHTA and CDR2 is FQGTGA. This CDR3 is 15 amino acids long. V lost 0 bases, J lost 1 base, and 6 bases lay in between.

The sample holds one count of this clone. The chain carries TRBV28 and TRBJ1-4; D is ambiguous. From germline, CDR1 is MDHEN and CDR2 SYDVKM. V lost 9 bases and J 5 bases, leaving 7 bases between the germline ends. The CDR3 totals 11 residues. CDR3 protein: CASRENEKLFF. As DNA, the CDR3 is TGTGCCAGTCGGGAGAATGAAAAACTGTTTTTT. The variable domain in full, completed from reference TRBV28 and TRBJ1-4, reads DVKVTQSSRYLVKRTGEKVFLECVQDMDHENMFWYRQDPGLGLRLIYFSYDVKMKEKGDIPEGYSVSREKKERFSLILESASTNQTSMYLCASRENEKLFFGSGTQLSVL.

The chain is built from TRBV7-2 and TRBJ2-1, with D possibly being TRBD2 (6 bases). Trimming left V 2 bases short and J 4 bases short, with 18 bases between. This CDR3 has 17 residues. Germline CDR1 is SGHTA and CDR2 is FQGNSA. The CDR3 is CASSLRLLPSEYNEQFF. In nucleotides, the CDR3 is TGTGCCAGCAGCTTACGACTTCTGCCTAGCGAGTACAATGAGCAGTTCTTC.

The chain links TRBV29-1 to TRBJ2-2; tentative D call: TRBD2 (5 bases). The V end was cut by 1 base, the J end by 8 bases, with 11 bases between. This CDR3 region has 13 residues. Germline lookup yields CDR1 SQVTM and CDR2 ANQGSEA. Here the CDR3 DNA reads TGCAGCGTTGAAGCGACCGCGGGTGGGGAGCTGTTTTTT. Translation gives CSVEATAGGELFF.

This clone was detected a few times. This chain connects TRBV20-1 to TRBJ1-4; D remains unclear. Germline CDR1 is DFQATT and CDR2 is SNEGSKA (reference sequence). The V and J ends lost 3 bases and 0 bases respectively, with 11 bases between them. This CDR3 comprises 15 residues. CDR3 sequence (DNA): TGCAGTGCTAGTGGGTCGGACTCAACTAATGAAAAACTGTTTTTT. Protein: CSASGSDSTNEKLFF.

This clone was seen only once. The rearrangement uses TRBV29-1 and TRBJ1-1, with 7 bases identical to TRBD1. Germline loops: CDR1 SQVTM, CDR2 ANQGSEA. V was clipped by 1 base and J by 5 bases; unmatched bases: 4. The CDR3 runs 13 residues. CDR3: CSVEAQGRTEAFF. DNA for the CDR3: TGCAGCGTTGAAGCACAGGGGCGGACTGAAGCTTTCTTT.

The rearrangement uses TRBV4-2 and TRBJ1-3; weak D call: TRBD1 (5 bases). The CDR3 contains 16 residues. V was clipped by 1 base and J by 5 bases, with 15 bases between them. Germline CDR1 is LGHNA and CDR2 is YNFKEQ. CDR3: CASSQGSGQERNTIYF. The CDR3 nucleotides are TGTGCCAGCAGCCAAGGCTCCGGACAAGAGAGAAACACCATATATTTT.

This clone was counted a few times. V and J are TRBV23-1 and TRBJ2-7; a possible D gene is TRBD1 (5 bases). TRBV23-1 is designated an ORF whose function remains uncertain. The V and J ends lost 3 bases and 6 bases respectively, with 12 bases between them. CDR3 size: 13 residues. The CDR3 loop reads CASSQLQGAEQYV. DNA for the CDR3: TGCGCCAGCAGTCAGCTCCAGGGTGCCGAGCAGTACGTC.

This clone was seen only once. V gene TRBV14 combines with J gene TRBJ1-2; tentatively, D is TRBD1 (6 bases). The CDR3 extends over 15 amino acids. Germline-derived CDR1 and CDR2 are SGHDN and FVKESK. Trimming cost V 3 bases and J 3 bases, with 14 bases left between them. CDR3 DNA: TGTGCCAGCAGCCAGATACAGGGCTCACACTATGGCTACACCTTC. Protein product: CASSQIQGSHYGYTF.

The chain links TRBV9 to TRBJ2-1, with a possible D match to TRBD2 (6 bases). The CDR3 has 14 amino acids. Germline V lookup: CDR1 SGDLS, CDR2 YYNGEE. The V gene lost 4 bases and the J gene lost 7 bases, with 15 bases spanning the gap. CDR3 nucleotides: TGTGCCAGCAGCTCCCGGGACTCCGGGAATGAGCAGTTCTTC. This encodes CASSSRDSGNEQFF.